Below, 3 T cell receptor beta chains from the same sample are listed, as sequenced in a study of read filtering for tumor transcriptome and immune sequencing. From approximately 430 ng of RNA, a library with molecular barcoded alpha/delta and beta/gamma adaptors was made. TCRdb called the reads again in MiXCR, with one record for every CDR3 protein. Of 20,000 to 25,000 distinct CDR3 sequences in the sample, roughly 13% were seen once. Material: a population of CD138-negative cells sorted from bone marrow. The source is a donor aged 40 or over with multiple myeloma.

This clonotype was counted a few times. Possible read error: a much larger clone is one base away. V and J are TRBV6-2 or TRBV6-3 and TRBJ2-3; the match to TRBD1 covers 8 bases. The CDR3 runs 14 residues. CDR1 and CDR2 (germline): MNHEY, SVGEGT. CDR3 bases: TGTGCCAGCAGGAGACAGGGGAGCACAGATACGCGGTATTTT. Translated, it gives CASRRQGSTDTRYF.

This clonotype was observed at least ten times. The CDR3 here is CASSRFGLAGATDTQYF. The CDR3 region has the DNA TGTGCCAGCAGCCGCTTCGGACTAGCGGGGGCCACAGATACGCAGTATTTT. This sequence joins TRBV6-5 and TRBJ2-3; 13 bases agree with TRBD2. V shed 6 bases, J shed 2 bases, and the junction held 8 bases outside the gene matches. The CDR3 covers 17 residues. The germline V gene has CDR1 MNHEY and CDR2 SVGAGI.

This clonotype was counted many times. This chain connects TRBV10-3 to TRBJ2-1; 9 bases match TRBD2. Germline-derived CDR1 and CDR2 are ENHRY and SYGVKD. The junction had 11 bases not matched to a gene; V was cut back by 10 bases and J by 4 bases. This CDR3 region has 15 residues. As DNA, the CDR3 is TGTGCCAACCCCGGGACTAGCCATGGGTACAATGAGCAGTTCTTC. Translated: CANPGTSHGYNEQFF.